Listed below are T cell receptor beta chains from one sample, sequenced in a study of T cells in Graves' hyperthyroidism and ophthalmopathy. TCRdb called the multiplex PCR reads again in MiXCR, with one record for every CDR3 protein. The sample lists approximately 600,000 distinct CDR3 sequences, roughly 20% seen once, with 34% in the top ten. The material sequenced was blood. These TCRs come from a man younger than 40 with Graves' ophthalmopathy. Both conserved end residues are part of each CDR3. D genes are given only for firm matches. Some rows have no size entry. The others give once, few or many, or a class for an expanded clone.

few TRBJ1-3 TRBD1 TRBV6-9 TGTGCCAGCAGTTATAATTGGATGGACAGGGGAGGCTCTGGAAACACCATATATTTT CASSYNWMDRGGSGNTIYF
once TRBJ2-4 TRBD2 TRBV12-3/TRBV12-4 TGTGCCAGCAGTTTAGGGCTAGCGGGAGGGAACATTCAGTACTTC CASSLGLAGGNIQYF
few TRBJ1-6 TRBD1 TRBV7-2 TGTGCCAGCAGCCCAGACAGGGGATATAATTCACCCCTCCACTTT CASSPDRGYNSPLHF
few TRBJ1-2 - TRBV20-1 TGCAGTGCTAGCCGGGGCACCCTGGAAGGCTACACCTTC CSASRGTLEGYTF
many TRBJ1-5 - TRBV9 TGTGCCAGCAACATCGACGGGGGCAATCAGCCCCAGCATTTT CASNIDGGNQPQHF
- TRBJ1-4 - TRBV6-1 TGTGCCAGCAGTCGCCTACAGGGCCATAATGAAAAACTGTTTTTT CASSRLQGHNEKLFF
- TRBJ1-1 - TRBV19 TGTGCCAGTAGCGCTTTGACAGCCCTGAACACTGAAGCTTTCTTT CASSALTALNTEAFF
- TRBJ1-2 - TRBV20-1 TGCAGTGCTAGTTTGGGGGAAGGCTACACCTTC CSASLGEGYTF
- TRBJ2-6 TRBD1 TRBV5-1 TGCGCCAGCAGACCTTCCGGACAGGGAAGCTCTGGGGCCAACGTCCTGACTTTC CASRPSGQGSSGANVLTF
few TRBJ2-7 - TRBV30 TGTGCCTGGAGTAGGGGATTAACCTACGAGCAGTACTTC CAWSRGLTYEQYF
few TRBJ2-1 TRBD2 TRBV7-3 TGTGCCAGCAGCATTGGGACTAGCGGGTTTGGTGAGCAGTTCTTC CASSIGTSGFGEQFF
few TRBJ2-3 TRBD2 TRBV6-1 TGTGCCAGCATCACGGGACTAGCGGTTCAAGATACGCAGTATTTT CASITGLAVQDTQYF
many TRBJ2-7 TRBD2 TRBV4-1 TGCGCCAGCAGCCAAGGCCGCGCGGCTAGCGGGGACTACGAGCAGTACTTC CASSQGRAASGDYEQYF
few TRBJ2-7 - TRBV14 TGTGCCAGCAGCCAAGTTTCTGGTTACGAGCAGTACTTC CASSQVSGYEQYF
many TRBJ2-7 TRBD2 TRBV7-2 TGTGCCAGCAGCTTAGTGACTAGCGGACCCTACGAGCAGTACTTC CASSLVTSGPYEQYF
- TRBJ1-5 - TRBV2 TGTGCCAGCAGTGGGGGAGGGTTGAGCAATCAGCCCCAGCATTTT CASSGGGLSNQPQHF
many TRBJ2-3 - TRBV11-2 TGTGCCAGCAGCGAATGGAGAGATACGCAGTATTTT CASSEWRDTQYF
many TRBJ1-1 - TRBV20-1 TGCAGTGCATCCACAGAGGTAGGCACTGAAGCTTTCTTT CSASTEVGTEAFF
many TRBJ1-2 - TRBV12-3/TRBV12-4 TGTGCCAGCAGCTCGGGGTCCTATGGCTACACCTTC CASSSGSYGYTF
many TRBJ2-5 - TRBV28 TGTGCCAGCAGCTACAGGGTCGGGGAGACCCAGTACTTC CASSYRVGETQYF
few TRBJ2-1 - TRBV7-2 - CASSPRATSGFGNGQFF
few TRBJ2-1 - TRBV7-2 TGTGCCAGCAGCCCCTCAACGGCCGGGTCGGCGTATGAGCAGTTCTTC CASSPSTAGSAYEQFF
few TRBJ2-1 TRBD2 TRBV27 TGTGCCAGCAGAAATGGGGGTAGCGGGAGGAATGAGCAGTTCTTC CASRNGGSGRNEQFF
few TRBJ2-1 - TRBV6-1 TGTGCCAGCCCAGCAAACTACAATGAGCAGTTCTTC CASPANYNEQFF
few TRBJ1-5 - TRBV3-1 TGTGCCAGCAGCCAAGAAGGCAACCACCAGCCCCAGCATTTT CASSQEGNHQPQHF
few TRBJ2-1 - TRBV28 TGTGCCAGCAGTTTCCGCTCCTATTCCTACAATGAGCAGTTCTTC CASSFRSYSYNEQFF
- TRBJ2-1 TRBD1 TRBV3-1 TGTGCCAGCAGCCAAGAGGGTAAGGGGGCGAATGAGCAGTTCTTC CASSQEGKGANEQFF
- TRBJ1-4 - TRBV5-1 TGCGCCAGCACCCACTCGGGGGAGGCGAATGAAAAACTGTTTTTT CASTHSGEANEKLFF
- TRBJ2-1 TRBD2 TRBV20-1 TGCAGTGCCGGGATTAGCGGGTACTCCTACAATGAGCAGTTCTTC CSAGISGYSYNEQFF
few TRBJ2-7 - TRBV20-1 TGCAGTGCTAGGACTAGAGGGGCCTACGAGCAGTACTTC CSARTRGAYEQYF
few TRBJ2-2 - TRBV3-1 TGTGCCAGCAGCCCCCCGGTGGGGTTCGGAACTGGGGAGCTGTTTTTT CASSPPVGFGTGELFF
few TRBJ1-1 - TRBV9 TGTGCCAGCAGCGTAGCCACAGGAGGCGATGGCACTGAAGCTTTCTTT CASSVATGGDGTEAFF
once TRBJ1-5 - TRBV4-1 TGCGCCAGCAGCCAACTGCTTTGGAGGGGTTCCGATCGGCCCCAGCATTTT CASSQLLWRGSDRPQHF
few TRBJ1-5 - TRBV7-2 TGTGCCAGCAGCTTAGATGGAGGGAACAATCAGCCCCAGCATTTT CASSLDGGNNQPQHF
few TRBJ2-3 - TRBV14 TGTGCCAGCGGTCGTTGGGGGCGCACAGATACGCAGTATTTT CASGRWGRTDTQYF
few TRBJ1-2 - TRBV6-5 TGTGCCAGCAGTTTGGTAGAGGATGGCTACACCTTC CASSLVEDGYTF
many TRBJ1-5 - TRBV2 TGTGCCAGCACCAGGGGAGAGGGCAATCAGCCCCAGCATTTT CASTRGEGNQPQHF
- TRBJ2-1 TRBD1 TRBV20-1 TGCAGTGCAACCGGGACAGGGCTCAATGAGCAGTTCTTC CSATGTGLNEQFF
many TRBJ2-7 TRBD2 TRBV12-3/TRBV12-4 TGTGCCAGCACCCCTGGACTAGCGGGAGTCTACGAGCAGTACTTC CASTPGLAGVYEQYF
- TRBJ1-5 - TRBV7-9 TGTGCCAGCAGCTTAGGAATTGGTGTCACCGACCACAATCAGCCCCAGCATTTT CASSLGIGVTDHNQPQHF
- TRBJ2-1 TRBD2 TRBV20-1 TGCAGTGAAAGGACTAGCGGGAACTACAATGAGCAGTTCTTC CSERTSGNYNEQFF
few TRBJ2-1 TRBD2 TRBV19 TGTGCCAGTAGTATGTCTAGCGGGAGGTATCTAGCCTCCTACAATGAGCAGTTCTTC CASSMSSGRYLASYNEQFF
- TRBJ2-1 TRBD1 TRBV6-1 TGTGCCAGCGTACCGACAGGGTTGGTTATAGATGAGCAGTTCTTC CASVPTGLVIDEQFF
many TRBJ1-5 - TRBV30 TGTGCCTGGAGTGTACAAGGGGGTGGTCAGCCCCAGCATTTT CAWSVQGGGQPQHF
- TRBJ2-7 - TRBV15 TGTGCCACCAGCAGTTCAGGCTTACCGATCTACGAGCAGTACTTC CATSSSGLPIYEQYF
- TRBJ1-5 TRBD1 TRBV28 TGTGCCAGCAGTTTAAGGGACAGTAGCAATCAGCCCCAGCATTTT CASSLRDSSNQPQHF
few TRBJ1-5 - TRBV20-1 TGCAGTGCTAGAGATGGGCGGACATCGAGCAATCAGCCCCAGCATTTT CSARDGRTSSNQPQHF
- TRBJ2-2 - TRBV7-8 TGTGCCACCGTATCCCGGAGGACGGACAACACCGGGGAGCTGTTTTTT CATVSRRTDNTGELFF